This TCR beta chain was identified in a study of a mutant IDH1 vaccine in newly diagnosed glioma. Whole-study context: Treated patients showed a male proportion of around 62%, a female proportion of about 40%, and a mean age of about 44 years. Those enrolled had earlier been treated with radiotherapy, temozolomide, or both, mostly both.

TCRdb keeps only in-frame clones here, not all; method: immunoSEQ multiplex PCR. Counted here are roughly 50,000 clones, 65% to 85% occurring once; the ten biggest clones make up about 21%. Overall study results and limits: Variations in leading peripheral T cell clonotypes appeared to have no connection with pseudoprogression.

Germline V CDR1 and CDR2: GTSNPN, SVGIG (reference sequence). V gave up 2 bases and J gave up 11 bases; unmatched junction bases: 3. The CDR3 has 11 residues. Note on this clone: Its antigen is not known.

Time point: baseline, week 1 (first vaccination visit). Treatment noted: pre-vaccination baseline after standard-of-care therapy. New astrocytomas of WHO grade 3 or 4 that were IDH1-mutant and ATRX-lost were found in the donors. The chain has TRBV30 and TRBJ2-1; 7 bases are a match to TRBD1. The sequence derives from a man between 18 and 35 years old with glioma. Material: PBMCs, obtained from a glioma patient treated with radiotherapy, temozolomide or both. The CDR3 nucleotides are TGTGCCTGGAGTCCGGGACAGAAGCAGTTCTTC. Amino acids: CAWSPGQKQFF.